Listed below are T cell receptor beta chains from one sample, sequenced in a study of T cells after yellow fever vaccination. MiXCR was run by TCRdb on the 5' RACE reads, yielding one entry per CDR3 protein. The sample lists 65,000 to 70,000 distinct CDR3 sequences, roughly 6% occurring once. Material: CD4+ T cells sorted from PBMCs, obtained approximately 16 days after the first yellow fever vaccination. These receptors all stem from a man aged 18 to 30 who received the YFV17D yellow fever vaccine. The CDR3 runs from the conserved cysteine through the conserved F or W. The D gene is left open where the match is weak. Clone size is given for some rows only: seen once, a few or many times, or a class if the clone is expanded.

>many|TRBJ2-2|TRBV7-2|NA
TGTGCCAGCAGCTTAGCCGTAAACACCGGGGAGCTGTTTTTT
CASSLAVNTGELFF
>many|TRBJ2-2|TRBV14|NA
TGTGCCAGCAGCCAACGAGTCCCGGGGGCCGGGGAGCTGTTTTTT
CASSQRVPGAGELFF
>many|TRBJ1-1|TRBV5-1|NA
TGCGCCAGCAGCCGGGACACGAGCACTGAAGCTTTCTTT
CASSRDTSTEAFF
>many|TRBJ2-5|TRBV12-3/TRBV12-4|NA
TGTGCCAGCAGCCCAGGGAAAGAGACCCAGTACTTC
CASSPGKETQYF
>many|TRBJ2-6|TRBV5-1|TRBD2
TGCGCCAGCAGCTCCCGCGGGGGCTCTGGGGCCAACGTCCTGACTTTC
CASSSRGGSGANVLTF
>many|TRBJ1-4|TRBV5-5|NA
TGTGCCAGCAGCTTGGGGGGGACAACTAATGAAAAACTGTTTTTT
CASSLGGTTNEKLFF
>many|TRBJ2-6|TRBV4-3|TRBD1
TGCGCCAGCAGCCAAGGACAGGGGGTTGGGGCCAACGTCCTGACTTTC
CASSQGQGVGANVLTF
>many|TRBJ2-3|TRBV28|NA
TGTGCCAGCAGTCCGCGCGGGCTGCGAGATACGCAGTATTTT
CASSPRGLRDTQYF
>NA|TRBJ1-1|TRBV28|NA
TGTGCCAGTAGGGCGCCCTGGAACACTGAAGCTTTCTTT
CASRAPWNTEAFF
>many|TRBJ2-5|TRBV2|NA
TGTGCCAGCGGGTTAACGTTCCAAGAGACCCAGTACTTC
CASGLTFQETQYF
>NA|TRBJ2-3|TRBV7-2|NA
TGTGCCAGCAGCTTAGAAGGACCTCCAAACACAGATACGCAGTATTTT
CASSLEGPPNTDTQYF
>many|TRBJ2-3|TRBV27|NA
TGTGCCAGCAGTTTAGTGGGGGGGCCCCCCACAGATACGCAGTATTTT
CASSLVGGPPTDTQYF
>many|TRBJ2-6|TRBV9|NA
TGTGCCAGCAGCGTTCCTGGGGCCAACGTCCTGACTTTC
CASSVPGANVLTF
>many|TRBJ2-5|TRBV10-3|NA
TGTGCCATCTCTCGTCCAGGGGGGAGAGAGACCCAGTACTTC
CAISRPGGRETQYF
>many|TRBJ2-5|TRBV5-1|NA
TGCGCCAGCAGCTTGGTTTTGGGAGAGACCCAGTACTTC
CASSLVLGETQYF
>many|TRBJ2-3|TRBV11-2|TRBD1
TGTGCCAGCAGCCCGATCAGGGGGAAGGTCACAGATACGCAGTATTTT
CASSPIRGKVTDTQYF
>many|TRBJ2-3|TRBV6-5|TRBD2
TGTGCCAGCAGTTACACCCTCCGAGGTAGCGGGGCTACAGATACGCAGTATTTT
CASSYTLRGSGATDTQYF
>NA|TRBJ2-3|TRBV5-8|NA
TGTGCCAGCAGCTTGGGGCTCTACACAGATACGCAGTATTTT
CASSLGLYTDTQYF
>many|TRBJ2-3|TRBV10-3|TRBD2
TGTGCCATCAATAGCGGGGCAGATACGCAGTATTTT
CAINSGADTQYF
>many|TRBJ2-4|TRBV4-1|NA
TGCGCCAGCAGCCAGAGGGGTTGGGGGGTCAGCGAAAACATTCAGTACTTC
CASSQRGWGVSENIQYF
>many|TRBJ2-5|TRBV5-1|TRBD1
TGCGCCAGCAGCTGGCGTAGGGGGCCGGGTGAGACCCAGTACTTC
CASSWRRGPGETQYF
>many|TRBJ1-2|TRBV20-1|TRBD1
TGCAGTGCCCAGGGCATAGGGGGCGAGGATGGCTACACCTTC
CSAQGIGGEDGYTF
>many|TRBJ2-2|TRBV4-3|TRBD2
TGCGCCAGCAGCCACCTATCCGGCACTAGCGGGGTTAGCGGGGAGCTGTTTTTT
CASSHLSGTSGVSGELFF
>many|TRBJ2-1|TRBV5-1|TRBD2
TGCGCCAGCAGCACTCAGGGACTAGCGGGCTATGAGCAGTTCTTC
CASSTQGLAGYEQFF
>many|TRBJ2-5|TRBV5-1|NA
TGCGCCAGCAGCTCTCTACCTGCGGGGCAAGAGACCCAGTACTTC
CASSSLPAGQETQYF
>many|TRBJ1-5|TRBV19|TRBD1
TGTGCCAGTAGTCCCCGGACAGGGGCTGGCAATCAGCCCCAGCATTTT
CASSPRTGAGNQPQHF
>many|TRBJ1-4|TRBV24-1|NA
TGTGCCACCAGTGAAAACAGGGATGAAAAACTGTTTTTT
CATSENRDEKLFF
>many|TRBJ2-7|TRBV5-5|NA
TGTGCCAGCAGCTTCCTTCTGGGCAGATCCTACGAGCAGTACTTC
CASSFLLGRSYEQYF
>many|TRBJ2-7|TRBV12-3/TRBV12-4|NA
TGTGCCAGCAGTCCAGGACACCTCTACGAGCAGTACTTC
CASSPGHLYEQYF
>many|TRBJ1-4|TRBV5-1|NA
TGCGCCAGCAGCTCGGGAGCCTATAATGAAAAACTGTTTTTT
CASSSGAYNEKLFF
>few|TRBJ1-2|TRBV30|NA
TGTGCCTGGAGTAACCCCCCCCGGGACGCCTATGGCTACACCTTC
CAWSNPPRDAYGYTF
>many|TRBJ2-2|TRBV7-3|NA
TGTGCCAGCAGCTCCTCACGGGCAGGGAACACCGGGGAGCTGTTTTTT
CASSSSRAGNTGELFF
>many|TRBJ1-1|TRBV5-1|NA
TGCGCCAGCAGCTCCGGGACTACGAACACTGAAGCTTTCTTT
CASSSGTTNTEAFF
>many|TRBJ2-7|TRBV7-2|TRBD1
TGTGCCAGCAGCCCCGGGACAGACTTTTACGAGCAGTACTTC
CASSPGTDFYEQYF
>many|TRBJ2-1|TRBV5-1|TRBD2
TGCGCCAGCAGCGGAATATCCCTAGCGGGCTCCCCCTACAATGAGCAGTTCTTC
CASSGISLAGSPYNEQFF
>many|TRBJ1-2|TRBV5-1|NA
TGCGCCAGCACCCGGGGACGGCCCTATGGCTACACCTTC
CASTRGRPYGYTF
>many|TRBJ2-5|TRBV7-2|TRBD1
TGTGCCAGCAGCTCGGACAGGGGGGAGACCCAGTACTTC
CASSSDRGETQYF
>many|TRBJ2-5|TRBV2|TRBD1
TGTGCCAGCACTATAGCAGGGGGCCAAGAGACCCAGTACTTC
CASTIAGGQETQYF
>many|TRBJ2-7|TRBV7-8|NA
TGTGCCAGCAGTGTGGGTTCCGGTCAGGGAAGCTACGAGCAGTACTTC
CASSVGSGQGSYEQYF
>many|TRBJ2-3|TRBV5-1|TRBD1
TGCGCCAGCGGCCAGGGGGCAGAAGATACGCAGTATTTT
CASGQGAEDTQYF
>many|TRBJ2-4|TRBV6-5|TRBD2
TGTGCCAGCAGTTCCTTTTCCACGGGACTAGCGGGGGGGTTGAACATTCAGTACTTC
CASSSFSTGLAGGLNIQYF
>many|TRBJ2-3|TRBV7-9|NA
TGTGCCAGCAGCTCCCGACTGCCAGTCACAGATACGCAGTATTTT
CASSSRLPVTDTQYF
>many|TRBJ1-5|TRBV6-5|TRBD1
TGTGCCAGCAGTTACTACAGGGGTCAGGGGCCCCAGCATTTT
CASSYYRGQGPQHF
>few|TRBJ2-3|TRBV25-1|TRBD2
TGTGCCAGCTCGAGGCTGACTAGCGGGGTCTTCCCAGATACGCAGTATTTT
CASSRLTSGVFPDTQYF
>many|TRBJ1-2|TRBV5-1|TRBD1
TGCGCCAGCAGCGTGCGACAGGGGGCCCGAACTTGGACCTTC
CASSVRQGARTWTF
>many|TRBJ1-1|TRBV20-1|NA
TGCAGTGCTCAAGGACAGCGACAGTACACTGAAGCTTTCTTT
CSAQGQRQYTEAFF
>many|TRBJ2-2|TRBV5-4|NA
TGTGCCAGCAGCCCTGGGGCGGACCGACTCACCGGGGAGCTGTTTTTT
CASSPGADRLTGELFF